These 26 T cell receptor beta chains came from one sample sequenced in a study of T cells in tuberculosis. TCRdb keeps only in-frame clones here, not all; method: immunoSEQ multiplex PCR. The sample carries tens of thousands of clones, over 90% recorded once. The material sequenced was PBMCs. The receptor source for this set is a donor aged 5-35 years with latent tuberculosis or without tuberculosis infection.

The chain combines TRBV28 with TRBJ1-1, with TRBD1 identical over 8 bases. Trimming removed 5 bases from V and 4 bases from J; junction bases left unmatched: 3. The CDR3 extends over 13 amino acids. CDR1 is MDHEN, CDR2 SYDVKM, per germline. CDR3 residues: CASSIQGGTEAFF. CDR3 bases: TGTGCCAGCAGTATACAGGGGGGCACTGAAGCTTTCTTT.

The chain recombines TRBV7-2 with TRBJ2-5; TRBD2 matches 7 bases. The V gene's germline CDR1 is SGHTA and CDR2 FQGNSA. The J segment lost 4 bases and the V segment lost 4 bases, leaving 6 bases of the junction unmatched. This CDR3 spans 14 amino acids. For the CDR3, the DNA is TGTGCCAGCAGCTGGCTGGGAGGGGCAGAGACCCAGTACTTC. Its translation: CASSWLGGAETQYF. The variable domain in full, completed from reference TRBV7-2 and TRBJ2-5, reads GAGVSQSPSNKVTEKGKDVELRCDPISGHTALYWYRQSLGQGLEFLIYFQGNSAPDKSGLPSDRFSAERTGGSVSTLTIQRTQQEDSAVYLCASSWLGGAETQYFGPGTRLLVL.

The genes are TRBV6-5 and TRBJ1-3; TRBD1 is a possible D gene (5 bases). Germline V CDR1 and CDR2: MNHEY, SVGAGI. V lost 5 bases, J lost 6 bases, and 17 bases lay in between. This CDR3 has 15 amino acids. In DNA form, the CDR3 reads TGTGCCAGCAGTCGCGACAGTCCTTTTTTAAACACCATATATTTT. This encodes CASSRDSPFLNTIYF.

This clone was counted a single time. The chain combines TRBV7-6 with TRBJ1-2, with D possibly TRBD1 on 5 matching bases. V was pared by 0 bases and J by 7 bases, with 9 bases between. CDR1 SGHVS and CDR2 FNYEAQ come from the germline V gene. The CDR3 is 13 residues long. Written as DNA, the CDR3 is TGTGCCAGCAGCTTAGCGCAGGGAGGTGGCTACACCTTC. It is translated as CASSLAQGGGYTF.

The CDR3 loop is CASSSGRGRNYEQYF. CDR3 DNA sequence: TGTGCCAGCAGCTCCGGGCGGGGACGAAACTACGAGCAGTACTTC. The chain uses TRBV7-2 and TRBJ2-7; D perhaps matches TRBD2 (6 bases). This CDR3 contains 15 residues. Trimming took off 4 bases at V and 3 bases at J, with 16 bases between the two ends. Germline CDR1 is SGHTA and CDR2 is FQGNSA.

This chain connects TRBV6-1 to TRBJ1-4; 7 bases are a match to TRBD1. Per germline, CDR1 MNHNS and CDR2 SASEGT. Germline trimming cut 3 bases from V and 8 bases from J; bases unmatched to any gene: 6. This CDR3 spans 14 amino acids. This CDR3 is CASSDTGVGEKLFF. The CDR3 nucleotides are TGTGCCAGCAGTGATACAGGGGTGGGAGAAAAACTGTTTTTT.

This clone was recorded only once. The chain couples TRBV25-1 to TRBJ2-1, with D maybe TRBD2 (7 bases). The CDR3 length is 15 residues. With 5 bases removed from V and 2 bases from J, the gap between germline ends came to 13 bases. Germline values: CDR1 MGHDK, CDR2 SYGVNS. CDR3: CASSRGARPYNEQFF. The CDR3 bases are TGTGCCAGCAGTCGGGGGGCCCGCCCCTACAATGAGCAGTTCTTC.

The V gene is TRBV2, the J gene TRBJ2-7; 11 bases map to TRBD2. Germline V gene data show CDR1 as SNHLY and CDR2 as FYNNEI. The V segment lost 2 bases and the J segment 4 bases; nucleotides outside the gene matches: 1. The CDR3 sequence is 14 residues long. CDR3 sequence: CASSELAGGYEQYF. In nucleotides, the CDR3 is TGTGCCAGCAGTGAACTAGCGGGGGGATACGAGCAGTACTTC.

In DNA form, the CDR3 reads TGCGCCAGCAGCTTGGTAGGCACTCAGCAGGTCTCTTCGGAAGAGCAGTACTTC. It codes for CASSLVGTQQVSSEEQYF. The chain combines TRBV5-1 with TRBJ2-7, with unresolved D. The germline gives CDR1 SGHRS, CDR2 YFSETQ. V dropped 0 bases and J dropped 7 bases, with 26 bases sitting between them. The CDR3 contains 18 residues.

The chain employs TRBV7-9 and TRBJ1-2, with no clear D. Germline assignment: CDR1 SEHNR and CDR2 FQNEAQ (reference sequence). V lost 1 base and J lost 2, with 5 bases in between. The length of the CDR3 is 13 residues. The CDR3 bases are TGTGCCAGCAGCTTAGAAGAGAACTATGGCTACACCTTC. Translated, it gives CASSLEENYGYTF.

The chain uses TRBV19 and TRBJ2-6; unclear D gene. CDR1 and CDR2 (germline): LNHDA, SQIVND (reference sequence). The CDR3 runs to 16 residues. Trimming removed 1 base from V and 0 bases from J, with 7 bases in between. CDR3 sequence reads: CASSIALFSGANVLTF. As DNA, the CDR3 is TGTGCCAGTAGTATAGCCTTATTCTCTGGGGCCAACGTCCTGACTTTC.

This sequence joins TRBV10-2 and TRBJ1-6; D might be TRBD1 (5 bases). V was cut by 0 bases and J by 16 bases, with 13 bases left in between. CDR3 length equals 13 residues. Germline loops: CDR1 WSHSY, CDR2 SAAADI. The chain's CDR3 is CASSESGVGRLHF. Here the CDR3 DNA reads TGCGCCAGCAGTGAGTCAGGGGTCGGACGACTCCACTTT.

The CDR3 bases are TGTGCCAGCAGGCTTTCCACAGGGGGCGGAACTGAAGCTTTCTTT. Its translation: CASRLSTGGGTEAFF. The rearrangement joins TRBV6-5 to TRBJ1-1; 9 bases align to TRBD1. The CDR3 has 15 amino acids. Per the germline V gene, CDR1 is MNHEY and CDR2 is SVGAGI. The V gene end was trimmed by 6 bases and the J gene end by 5 bases; junction bases not matched to a gene: 10.

The V gene is TRBV27, the J gene TRBJ1-2; 9 bases agree with TRBD1. In germline, CDR1 is MNHEY, CDR2 SMNVEV (reference sequence). The CDR3 has 15 amino acids. The J segment lost 8 bases and the V segment lost 2 bases, leaving 9 bases of the junction unmatched. The CDR3 spells CASSLSRQGVGGYTF. DNA of the CDR3: TGTGCCAGCAGTTTAAGTAGACAGGGGGTCGGAGGCTACACCTTC.

V is TRBV4-2 and J is TRBJ1-2, with no clear D. V was pared by 1 base and J by 9 bases, with 18 bases between. From germline, CDR1 is LGHNA and CDR2 YNFKEQ. This CDR3 has 15 amino acids. CDR3 sequence (DNA): TGTGCCAGCAGCCAAGCGACAAACGGCTTCTTAAGCTACACCTTC. Its translation: CASSQATNGFLSYTF.

The chain uses TRBV7-3 and TRBJ1-3, with 10 nucleotides matching TRBD1. Trimming took 2 bases from V and 4 from J; bases not matched to a gene: 2. Per germline, CDR1 SGHTA and CDR2 FQGTGA. This CDR3 spans 15 amino acids. The CDR3, as DNA: TGTGCCAGCAGCTTAGACAGGGGGCCCGGAAACACCATATATTTT. This codes for CASSLDRGPGNTIYF.

The V call is TRBV7-2, the J call TRBJ2-3; 7 bases align to TRBD2. After removal of 5 bases from V and 0 bases from J, the junction contained 11 bases not matched to a gene. The CDR3 runs to 17 residues. The germline V gene encodes CDR1 SGHTA and CDR2 FQGNSA. In DNA form, the CDR3 reads TGTGCCAGCAGCCGACTAGCACCCAGTGCTAGCACAGATACGCAGTATTTT. Protein: CASSRLAPSASTDTQYF.

V usage is TRBV7-5 and J usage is TRBJ2-7; the table assigns TRBD2, which was not confirmed against the DNA. TRBV7-5 is termed a pseudogene. The CDR3 totals 15 residues. CDR3 coding DNA: TGTGTCAGAACCCATCGATGGACTAGCGGCTACGAGCAGTACTTC. As protein: CVRTHRWTSGYEQYF.

DNA for the CDR3: TGTGCCAGCAGGGTCGGGACAGGGGGCATGAATGAGCAGTTCTTC. It specifies CASRVGTGGMNEQFF. This rearrangement joins TRBV6-1 to TRBJ2-1; 12 positions match TRBD1. The junction had 7 bases not matched to a gene; V was cut back by 6 bases and J by 7 bases. Germline lookup yields CDR1 MNHNS and CDR2 SASEGT. The CDR3 is 15 amino acids.

The V call is TRBV6-6, the J call TRBJ2-7; 8 bases fit TRBD1. The length of the CDR3 is 15 residues. Per the germline V gene, CDR1 is MNHNY and CDR2 is SVGAGI (reference sequence). Trimming at V came to 5 bases and at J to 6 bases, leaving 12 bases not matched to a gene. The CDR3 loop reads CASSLDRAWSGEQYF. The CDR3 DNA reads as TGTGCCAGCAGTCTGGACAGGGCTTGGAGCGGCGAGCAGTACTTC.

CDR3 bases: TGTGCCAGCAGTGGGACAATGAACACTGAAGCTTTCTTT. Translating gives CASSGTMNTEAFF. The V gene is TRBV6-1, the J gene TRBJ1-1, with a possible D match to TRBD1 (5 bases). Germline CDR1 reads MNHNS; CDR2 reads SASEGT. The V and J ends lost 4 bases and 0 bases respectively, with 6 bases between them. The CDR3 has 13 residues.

The chain joins TRBV25-1 to TRBJ1-4; 7 bases match TRBD1. J lost 2 bases, V lost 1 base, and 7 bases had no gene match. CDR1 and CDR2 (germline): MGHDK, SYGVNS. This CDR3 has 17 residues. The CDR3: CASSESGGKVTNEKLFF. The CDR3, as DNA: TGTGCCAGCAGTGAATCAGGGGGGAAGGTGACTAATGAAAAACTGTTTTTT.

V usage is TRBV5-4 and J usage is TRBJ1-2; TRBD1 matches at 8 bases. The CDR3 totals 17 residues. CDR1 SGHNT and CDR2 YYREEE come from the germline V gene (reference sequence). Trimming cost V 3 bases and J 5 bases; bases outside gene matches: 15. CDR3 protein: CASSSYAPGQGGYGYTF. CDR3 sequence (DNA): TGTGCCAGCAGCTCCTACGCCCCAGGACAGGGTGGTTATGGCTACACCTTC.

The rearrangement uses TRBV7-9 and TRBJ2-7, with D possibly matching TRBD1 (6 bases). Germline loops: CDR1 SEHNR, CDR2 FQNEAQ (reference sequence). The CDR3 totals 15 residues. Deletions cut 5 bases from V and 6 bases from J, with 20 bases between. The CDR3 spells CASSRAKNRVREQYF. In DNA form, the CDR3 reads TGTGCCAGCAGCCGAGCGAAAAACAGGGTCCGCGAGCAGTACTTC.

The V gene is TRBV7-9, the J gene TRBJ2-1; TRBD2 matches at 11 bases. The CDR3 contains 16 residues. The germline gives CDR1 SEHNR, CDR2 FQNEAQ (reference sequence). V shed 5 bases, J shed 2 bases, and the junction held 5 bases outside the gene matches. CDR3 sequence (DNA): TGTGCCAGCAGCACGCTAGCGGGGGGTCCCTACAATGAGCAGTTCTTC. Protein product: CASSTLAGGPYNEQFF.

The genes are TRBV28 and TRBJ1-2, with D perhaps matching TRBD1 (6 bases). CDR3 length equals 14 residues. Trimming removed 2 bases at V and 3 bases at J, with 10 bases between. The germline V gene encodes CDR1 MDHEN and CDR2 SYDVKM. The CDR3 DNA sequence: TGTGCCAGCAGTTTACAGGGACAACACTATGGCTACACCTTC. As protein: CASSLQGQHYGYTF.